This TCR beta chain was recorded in a study of CXCR3-negative and CXCR3-positive naive CD8 T cells. Whole-study context: Sequencing brought in 150 million or so TRB reads altogether, and each library got about 1.5 +/- 0.3 million.

Points on this clonotype: The antigen remains unidentified.

Study results and limitations: Diversity ran similarly high across both naive subsets but far lower in memory CD8+ cells. Cryopreservation partially lowered CXCR3 expression, so most assays used fresh PBMCs.

UMI labels and 5' RACE were used to prepare the TRB cDNA libraries. TCRdb processed the 5' RACE reads again and assigns one entry to each CDR3 protein, with no DNA. This listing includes tens of thousands of distinct CDR3 sequences. The receptor was derived from a human donor in good health. Some clones in this sample may be carry-over from other donors' samples. The sample comprised memory CD8+ T cells from blood.

The CDR3 region is CASRTDFTDTQYF. The chain has TRBV28 and TRBJ2-3. CDR3 size: 13 residues. Germline CDR1 is MDHEN and CDR2 is SYDVKM.